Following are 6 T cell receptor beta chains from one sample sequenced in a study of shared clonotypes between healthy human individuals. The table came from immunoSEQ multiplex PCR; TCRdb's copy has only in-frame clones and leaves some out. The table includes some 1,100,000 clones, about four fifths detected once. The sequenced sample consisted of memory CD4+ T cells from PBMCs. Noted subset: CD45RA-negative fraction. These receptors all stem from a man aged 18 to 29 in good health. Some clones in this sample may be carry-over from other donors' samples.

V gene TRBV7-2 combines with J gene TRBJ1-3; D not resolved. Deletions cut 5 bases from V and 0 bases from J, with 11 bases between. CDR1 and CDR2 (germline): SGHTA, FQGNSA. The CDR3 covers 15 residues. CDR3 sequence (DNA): TGTGCCAGCAGCCCCTACAGCAGCTCTGGAAACACCATATATTTT. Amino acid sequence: CASSPYSSSGNTIYF.

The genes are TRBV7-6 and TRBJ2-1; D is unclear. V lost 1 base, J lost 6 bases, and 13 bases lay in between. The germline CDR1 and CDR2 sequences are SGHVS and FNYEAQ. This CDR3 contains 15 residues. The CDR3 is CASSLVLPPFNEQFF. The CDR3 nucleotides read TGTGCCAGCAGCTTAGTTCTTCCCCCTTTCAATGAGCAGTTCTTC.

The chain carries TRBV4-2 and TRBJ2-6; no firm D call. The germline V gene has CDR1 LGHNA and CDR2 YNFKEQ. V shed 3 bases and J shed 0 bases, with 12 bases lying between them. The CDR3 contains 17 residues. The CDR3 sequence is CASSHALGNSGANVLTF. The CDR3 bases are TGTGCCAGCAGCCACGCTCTAGGAAACTCTGGGGCCAACGTCCTGACTTTC.

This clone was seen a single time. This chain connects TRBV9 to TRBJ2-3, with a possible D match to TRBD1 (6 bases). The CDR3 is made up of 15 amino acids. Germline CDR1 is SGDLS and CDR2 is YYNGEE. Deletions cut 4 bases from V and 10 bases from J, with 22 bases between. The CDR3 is CASSTQPTTGVAQYF. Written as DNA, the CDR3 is TGTGCCAGCAGCACCCAACCTACGACAGGCGTAGCGCAGTATTTT. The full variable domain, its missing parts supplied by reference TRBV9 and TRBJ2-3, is DSGVTQTPKHLITATGQRVTLRCSPRSGDLSVYWYQQSLDQGLQFLIQYYNGEERAKGNILERFSAQQFPDLHSELNLSSLELGDSALYFCASSTQPTTGVAQYFGPGTRLTVL.

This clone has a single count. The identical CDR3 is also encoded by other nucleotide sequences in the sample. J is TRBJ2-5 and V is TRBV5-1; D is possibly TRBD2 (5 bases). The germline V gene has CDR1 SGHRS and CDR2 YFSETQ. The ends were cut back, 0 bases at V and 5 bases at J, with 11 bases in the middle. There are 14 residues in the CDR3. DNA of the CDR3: TGCGCCAGCAGCTTGGCGTCCGGGGTGGAGACCCAGTACTTC. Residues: CASSLASGVETQYF.

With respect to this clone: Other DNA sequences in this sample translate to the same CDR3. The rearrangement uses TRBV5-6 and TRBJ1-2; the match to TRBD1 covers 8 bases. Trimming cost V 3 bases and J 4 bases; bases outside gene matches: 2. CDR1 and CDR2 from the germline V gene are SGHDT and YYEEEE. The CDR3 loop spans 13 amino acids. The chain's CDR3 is CASSSTGGYGYTF. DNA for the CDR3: TGTGCCAGCAGCTCTACAGGGGGCTATGGCTACACCTTC.